This T cell receptor beta chain appears in the sequencing data of a study of T cell responses to AZD1222 COVID-19 vaccine. Turning to the study itself: Second doses were pooled across both intervals (about 4 or about 12 weeks).

V lost 2 bases and J lost 4; bases outside the gene matches: 3. CDR1 and CDR2 (germline): SGHRS, YFSETQ. The CDR3 covers 14 residues. Of note for this clone: Its antigen is as yet unknown.

The protocol was immunoSEQ multiplex PCR, while the TCRdb copy is restricted to in-frame clones and leaves out a portion. The data hold over 110,000 clones, with approximately 92% observed a single time. General study findings and limits: Clonal diversity was possibly underestimated, and white British individuals and females predominated among donors. Across the whole spike, CD4 TCRs peaked at regions 160-218 and 743-854.

The sample here was peripheral blood, taken on day 0 of AZD1222 vaccination. This clonotype originated in an adult in good health. The genes are TRBV5-1 and TRBJ2-7, with 10 bases fitting TRBD1. In nucleotides, the CDR3 is TGCGCCAGCAGCTTAGGACAGGGGGTTTACGAGCAGTACTTC. Amino acids: CASSLGQGVYEQYF.